Below are 24 T cell receptor beta chains sequenced from a single sample in a study of cytomegalovirus exposure and HLA in healthy donors. The PCR was carried out with 60 Vbeta primers and 13 Jbeta primers. Assay: immunoSEQ multiplex PCR; the TCRdb copy retains only in-frame clones and omits some. This repertoire shows about 150,000 clones, roughly 9.4% found once; its top ten account for around 1.9%. The sequencing input was PBMCs. The receptors stem from a male donor in good health and CMV-seronegative.

This chain links TRBV18 with TRBJ2-3, with D possibly matching TRBD1 (6 bases). CDR3 length equals 16 residues. The V and J ends lost 2 bases and 4 bases respectively, with 16 bases between them. The germline gives CDR1 KGHSH, CDR2 LQKENI. CDR3 in DNA: TGTGCCAGCTCACCATTTGGGACATCTGGGGCAGATACGCAGTATTTT. Its protein product is CASSPFGTSGADTQYF.

This clone appeared a few times. The rearrangement uses TRBV19 and TRBJ1-5; D is unclear. The CDR3 is made up of 14 amino acids. Trimming removed 2 bases from V and 0 bases from J, with 5 bases in between. Germline-derived CDR1 and CDR2 are LNHDA and SQIVND (reference sequence). For the CDR3, the DNA is TGTGCCAGTAGTATAACTGGTAGCAATCAGCCCCAGCATTTT. Translated, it gives CASSITGSNQPQHF.

The rearrangement links TRBV4-1 to TRBJ2-6; D might be TRBD2 (7 bases). V was cut by 1 base and J by 2 bases, with 12 bases left in between. The germline V gene encodes CDR1 MGHRA and CDR2 YSYEKL. CDR3 length: 17 residues. CDR3 DNA: TGCGCCAGCAGCCAAGGGCCGGGGGGCGCTGGGGCCAACGTCCTGACTTTC. Translation: CASSQGPGGAGANVLTF.

The rearrangement links TRBV10-3 to TRBJ2-5, with 12 bases that match TRBD2. The CDR3 is 21 amino acids. Trimming cost V 6 bases and J 10 bases; bases outside gene matches: 30. Germline CDR1 reads ENHRY; CDR2 reads SYGVKD. The CDR3 region has the DNA TGTGCCATCAGCCCGGGGCTAGCGGGAGGGCCAAGGGGTCCGGCCGGGTTGGGCCAGTACTTC. Its protein product is CAISPGLAGGPRGPAGLGQYF.

The chain joins TRBV11-2 to TRBJ2-7, with TRBD1 matching over 10 bases. The CDR3 loop spans 16 amino acids. Germline V gene sequence: CDR1 SGHAT, CDR2 FQNNGV. The junction had 13 bases not matched to a gene; V was cut back by 6 bases and J by 5 bases. The CDR3 DNA is TGTGCCAGCAGAGCCCTCCGGGACAGGGGTTTTCACGAGCAGTACTTC. It encodes CASRALRDRGFHEQYF.

This clone was counted a few times. The chain recombines TRBV6-4 with TRBJ2-3, with D tentatively TRBD1 (6 bases). The CDR3 runs 16 residues. Trimming pared 6 bases from V and 1 base from J, leaving 17 bases between. Germline CDR1 MRHNA, CDR2 SNTAGT. The CDR3 sequence is CASSRGQNGGTDTQYF. The DNA of the CDR3 is TGTGCCAGCAGCCGTGGACAGAACGGGGGCACAGATACGCAGTATTTT.

This clone was counted between two and nine times. The chain is built from TRBV19 and TRBJ1-6; D possibly corresponds to TRBD1 (5 bases). V dropped 2 bases and J dropped 10 bases, with 12 bases sitting between them. CDR1 is LNHDA, CDR2 SQIVND, per germline (reference sequence). The CDR3 contains 14 residues. This CDR3 is CASSISQGGSPLHF. In DNA, the CDR3 is TGTGCCAGTAGTATATCCCAGGGTGGGTCACCCCTCCACTTT.

This clone was picked up a small number of times. The CDR3: CASSFRREGPLNEQFF. The CDR3 nucleotides read TGCGCCAGCAGCTTCCGGCGGGAGGGCCCCCTCAATGAGCAGTTCTTC. J is TRBJ2-1 and V is TRBV5-1, with TRBD2 matching over 9 bases. The germline gives CDR1 SGHRS, CDR2 YFSETQ. The CDR3 is made up of 16 amino acids. Losses at the gene ends were 2 bases for V and 6 bases for J; bases not matched to a gene: 9. The variable domain in full, with the rest retrieved from reference TRBV5-1 and TRBJ2-1, is KAGVTQTPRYLIKTRGQQVTLSCSPISGHRSVSWYQQTPGQGLQFLFEYFSETQRNKGNFPGRFSGRQFSNSRSEMNVSTLELGDSALYLCASSFRREGPLNEQFFGPGTRLTVL.

This chain links TRBV5-1 with TRBJ2-2, with D maybe TRBD2 (5 bases). Trimming removed 0 bases from V and 7 bases from J, with 7 bases in between. The CDR3 length is 13 residues. The V gene's germline CDR1 is SGHRS and CDR2 YFSETQ. Here the CDR3 DNA reads TGCGCCAGCAGCTTGGAAGGAGGCGGGGAGCTGTTTTTT. This gives the protein CASSLEGGGELFF.

The chain links TRBV30 to TRBJ2-7; 7 nucleotides agree with TRBD2. Losses at the gene ends were 0 bases for V and 1 base for J; bases not matched to a gene: 12. CDR3 length: 17 amino acids. Germline CDR1 GTSNPN, CDR2 SVGIG (reference sequence). The CDR3 reads CAWSVHSTSWTSYEQYF. CDR3 DNA sequence: TGTGCCTGGAGTGTACACTCGACTAGCTGGACGTCCTACGAGCAGTACTTC.

This clone has a handful of counts. The rearrangement joins TRBV2 to TRBJ1-5; 8 bases are shared with TRBD1. The CDR3 extends over 17 amino acids. In germline, CDR1 is SNHLY, CDR2 FYNNEI. V lost 6 bases to trimming and J lost 4 bases; unmatched junction nucleotides: 14. The CDR3 sequence: CASSVTAGGEGNQPQHF. CDR3 bases: TGTGCCAGCAGCGTTACCGCAGGGGGCGAGGGGAATCAGCCCCAGCATTTT.

The genes are TRBV6-1 and TRBJ1-1; no firm D call. CDR3 size: 15 residues. The germline CDR1 and CDR2 sequences are MNHNS and SASEGT. Trimming stripped 2 bases from V and 1 base from J, with 11 bases between. CDR3 sequence (DNA): TGTGCCAGCAGTGAATTTCACGGTTCGAACACTGAAGCTTTCTTT. Amino acids: CASSEFHGSNTEAFF.

J is TRBJ2-1 and V is TRBV19, with 7 bases matching TRBD2. Looked up from germline, CDR1 is LNHDA and CDR2 is SQIVND (reference sequence). Losses at the gene ends were 5 bases for V and 13 bases for J; bases not matched to a gene: 11. CDR3 length: 13 amino acids. The CDR3 bases are TGTGCCAGTAGTTCGTATTCCGGGACTAATCAGTTCTTC. It specifies CASSSYSGTNQFF. Based on the CDR3 plus reference TRBV19 and TRBJ2-1, the full variable domain is DGGITQSPKYLFRKEGQNVTLSCEQNLNHDAMYWYRQDPGQGLRLIYYSQIVNDFQKGDIAEGYSVSREKKESFPLTVTSAQKNPTAFYLCASSSYSGTNQFFGPGTRLTVL.

This clone was seen more than once but under ten times. The genes are TRBV7-2 and TRBJ2-3; D gene unclear. Germline CDR1 reads SGHTA; CDR2 reads FQGNSA. V lost 3 bases to trimming and J lost 4 bases, with 5 bases between them. The CDR3 runs 12 residues. Here the CDR3 DNA reads TGTGCCAGCAGCTTGATAGCAGATACGCAGTATTTT. Translating gives CASSLIADTQYF.

This chain uses TRBV11-2 with TRBJ2-6; weak D call: TRBD1 (6 bases). The CDR3 runs to 15 residues. Trimming removed 6 bases from V and 9 bases from J, with 18 bases in between. The germline V gene encodes CDR1 SGHAT and CDR2 FQNNGV. The CDR3 reads CASRGDRSRGNVLTF. In DNA, the CDR3 is TGTGCCAGCAGGGGCGACAGGTCTCGAGGCAACGTCCTGACTTTC.

The V call is TRBV2, the J call TRBJ1-1, with TRBD1 matching over 7 bases. Germline V gives CDR1 SNHLY, CDR2 FYNNEI. V was clipped by 6 bases and J by 1 base; unmatched bases: 5. The CDR3 has 14 amino acids. CDR3 DNA sequence: TGTGCCAGCAGGAGACAGGGAGGGAACACTGAAGCTTTCTTT. This sequence encodes CASRRQGGNTEAFF.

V is TRBV5-4 and J is TRBJ2-3; a possible D gene is TRBD2 (6 bases). The germline gives CDR1 SGHNT, CDR2 YYREEE (reference sequence). CDR3 length equals 13 residues. V lost 1 base and J lost 3, with 6 bases in between. The CDR3: CASSLRETDTQYF. The DNA for the CDR3 is TGTGCCAGCAGCTTGCGGGAGACAGATACGCAGTATTTT.

This clone has more than one count but fewer than ten. The rearrangement links TRBV7-2 to TRBJ2-1, with 10 bases that match TRBD1. This CDR3 is built from 13 residues. CDR1 is SGHTA, CDR2 FQGNSA, per germline. J gave up 8 bases and V 11 bases, and 9 bases lay outside the gene matches. The DNA for the CDR3 is TGTGCCTCCTCCCAGACAGGGGGCGATGAGCAGTTCTTC. This gives the protein CASSQTGGDEQFF.

V and J are TRBV27 and TRBJ2-7; TRBD2 matches 7 bases. V shed 6 bases and J 3 bases; nucleotides not matched to a gene: 11. There are 15 residues in the CDR3. Germline CDR1 and CDR2: MNHEY and SMNVEV (reference sequence). The CDR3, as DNA: TGTGCCAGCAGCCTGCGGGGGAGCCTTATCTACGAGCAGTACTTC. Translated: CASSLRGSLIYEQYF.

J is TRBJ1-3 and V is TRBV4-2; D unresolved. CDR3 length: 15 residues. Germline V gives CDR1 LGHNA, CDR2 YNFKEQ. V was clipped by 4 bases and J by 0 bases, with 10 bases between them. The CDR3 sequence: CASSPRLLSGNTIYF. CDR3 DNA sequence: TGTGCCAGCAGCCCCCGTCTTCTCTCTGGAAACACCATATATTTT.

This clone was counted between two and nine times. The rearrangement links TRBV10-1 to TRBJ1-2; no clear D. V shed 3 bases and J shed 6 bases, with 8 bases lying between them. The CDR3 extends over 12 amino acids. Per the germline V gene, CDR1 is WNHNN and CDR2 is SYGVQD (reference sequence). CDR3 nucleotides: TGCGCCAGCAGTGACGAGGGCCATGGCTACACCTTC. Translated: CASSDEGHGYTF.

This clone was counted a few times. The chain employs TRBV6-1 and TRBJ1-2, with D perhaps matching TRBD1 (6 bases). V shed 3 bases and J shed 8 bases, with 13 bases lying between them. CDR1 is MNHNS and CDR2 is SASEGT in the germline V gene. There are 13 residues in the CDR3. The CDR3 DNA follows: TGTGCCAGCAGTGAGGGACAAAGAATGGGCTACACCTTC. Translating it yields CASSEGQRMGYTF.

This clone was recorded a few times. The chain combines TRBV5-1 with TRBJ2-7; 8 bases line up with TRBD2. Looked up from germline, CDR1 is SGHRS and CDR2 is YFSETQ. Trimming cost V 0 bases and J 6 bases; bases outside gene matches: 11. CDR3 length: 16 residues. The CDR3 DNA reads as TGCGCCAGCAGCTTGGATGGTAGCGGGATACGGCGCGAGCAGTACTTC. Protein product: CASSLDGSGIRREQYF.

This clone was seen only a few times. The genes are TRBV13 and TRBJ2-5, with TRBD2 matching 7 bases. Trimming at V came to 5 bases and at J to 4 bases, leaving 7 bases not matched to a gene. The CDR3 is 14 amino acids. Germline CDR1 reads PRHDT; CDR2 reads FYEKMQ (reference sequence). CDR3 sequence: CASSEDGRGETQYF. CDR3 bases: TGTGCCAGCAGCGAAGATGGGAGGGGAGAGACCCAGTACTTC. The full variable domain, completed using reference TRBV13 and TRBJ2-5, is AAGVIQSPRHLIKEKRETATLKCYPIPRHDTVYWYQQGPGQDPQFLISFYEKMQSDKGSIPDRFSAQQFSDYHSELNMSSLELGDSALYFCASSEDGRGETQYFGPGTRLLVL.